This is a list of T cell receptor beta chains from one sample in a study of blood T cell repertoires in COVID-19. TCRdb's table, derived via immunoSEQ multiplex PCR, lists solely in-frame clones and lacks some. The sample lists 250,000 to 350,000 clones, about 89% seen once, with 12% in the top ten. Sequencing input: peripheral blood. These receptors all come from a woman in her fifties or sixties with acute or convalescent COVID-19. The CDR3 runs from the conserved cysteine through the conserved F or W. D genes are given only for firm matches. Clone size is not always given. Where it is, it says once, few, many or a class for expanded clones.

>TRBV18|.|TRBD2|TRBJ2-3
TGTGCCAGCTCACCCCCGGCAGGGAGGGCTAGCACAGATACGCAGTATTTT
CASSPPAGRASTDTQYF
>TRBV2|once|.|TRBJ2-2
TGTGCCAGCAGGGTAGACACCGGGGAGCTGTTTTTT
CASRVDTGELFF
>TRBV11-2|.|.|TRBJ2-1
TGTGCCAGCAGCTATATTCTTGCTAGCTCCTACAATGAGCAGTTCTTC
CASSYILASSYNEQFF
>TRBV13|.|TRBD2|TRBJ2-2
TGTGCCAGCAGCTCTTGGACTAACCTCCGGGAGGGCGGGGAGCTGTTTTTT
CASSSWTNLREGGELFF
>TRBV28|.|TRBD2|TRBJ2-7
TGTGCCAGCAATCCGGCGGGGGGAAACTCCTACGAGCAGTACTTC
CASNPAGGNSYEQYF
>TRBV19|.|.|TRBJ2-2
TGTGCCAGCCGCCGCCGTCAAAAAGGGGCCGGGGAGCTGTTTTTT
CASRRRQKGAGELFF
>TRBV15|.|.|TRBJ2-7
TGTGCCACCAGCAGAGAGGCAGCCTACGAGCAGTACTTC
CATSREAAYEQYF
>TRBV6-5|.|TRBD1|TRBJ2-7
TGTGCCAGCAGTCGGGACAGGGGGCTGTACGAGCAGTACTTC
CASSRDRGLYEQYF
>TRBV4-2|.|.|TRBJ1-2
TGTGCCAGCAGCCGCCTGGGGGGAGCGCAGGACTATGGCTACACCTTC
CASSRLGGAQDYGYTF
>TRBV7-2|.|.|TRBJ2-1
TGTGCCAGCAGCTTTACATCCCCGGGGGCGGGGGACAATGAGCAGTTCTTC
CASSFTSPGAGDNEQFF
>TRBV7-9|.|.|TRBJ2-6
TGTGCCAGCAGCTTAGCCAACCTAACCCCCCTCTCTGGGGCCAACGTCCTGACTTTC
CASSLANLTPLSGANVLTF
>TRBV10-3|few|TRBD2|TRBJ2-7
TGTGCCATCAGTTTGACTAGCGAGAACTACGAGCAGTACTTC
CAISLTSENYEQYF
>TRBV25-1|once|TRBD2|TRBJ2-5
TGTGCCAGCGCCCAAACTAGCGGGAGGTACCAAGAGACCCAGTACTTC
CASAQTSGRYQETQYF
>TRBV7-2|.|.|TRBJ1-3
TGTGCCAGCAGCTTAGGCCTCGGGACAAGAGGAAACACCATATATTTT
CASSLGLGTRGNTIYF
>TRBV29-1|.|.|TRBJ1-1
TGCAGCGTTCAAGGAGTGAGCACTGAAGCTTTCTTT
CSVQGVSTEAFF
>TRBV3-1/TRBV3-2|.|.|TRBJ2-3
TGTGCCAGCAGCCAAGATGGAGGGAGCACAGATACGCAGTATTTT
CASSQDGGSTDTQYF
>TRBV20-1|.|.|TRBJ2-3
TGCAGTGCTAGTACGGGGGGCACAGATACGCAGTATTTT
CSASTGGTDTQYF
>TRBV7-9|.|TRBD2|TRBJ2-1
TGTGCCAGCAGCTTACAAGCGGGGGGACTGTTTAGTGAGCAGTTCTTC
CASSLQAGGLFSEQFF
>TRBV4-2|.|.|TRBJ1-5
TGTGCCAGCAGCGTAGGGGCACAGGTAAATCAGCCCCAGCATTTT
CASSVGAQVNQPQHF
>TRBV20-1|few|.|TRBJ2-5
TGCAGTGCTGGTGAAGCATCCAGGTGGGAGACCCAGTACTTC
CSAGEASRWETQYF
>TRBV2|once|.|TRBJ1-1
TGTGCCAGCGGGACCAGACGGGGGGCGACTGAAGCTTTCTTT
CASGTRRGATEAFF
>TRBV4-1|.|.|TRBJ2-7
TGCGCCAGCAGCCCCCGGGGGGCAGGGGGCCGTGCCGAGCAGTACTTC
CASSPRGAGGRAEQYF
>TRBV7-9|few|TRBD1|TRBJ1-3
TGTGCCAGCAGCGTCACAGGGGCTGGAAACACCATATATTTT
CASSVTGAGNTIYF
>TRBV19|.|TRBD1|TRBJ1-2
TGTGCCAGTAGTATTGGCAGGGGGAAAAACTATGGCTACACCTTC
CASSIGRGKNYGYTF
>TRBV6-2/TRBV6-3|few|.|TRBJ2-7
TGTGCCAGCAGTTACATGCTCAGCTCCTACGAGCAGTACTTC
CASSYMLSSYEQYF
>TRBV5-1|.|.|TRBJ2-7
TGCGCCAGCAGCTTGACAGGGACCCCCTACGAGCAGTACTTC
CASSLTGTPYEQYF
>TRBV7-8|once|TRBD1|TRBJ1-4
TGTGCCAGCAGCACAAGGACAGGGAATCGAGCTAATGAAAAACTGTTTTTT
CASSTRTGNRANEKLFF
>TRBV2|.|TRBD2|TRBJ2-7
TGTGCCAGCAAGCGGGGCGGAACCTCCTACGAGCAGTACTTC
CASKRGGTSYEQYF
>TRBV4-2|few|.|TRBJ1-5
TGTGCCAGCAGCCAAGATCTGCGGGGTTTCAATCAGCCCCAGCATTTT
CASSQDLRGFNQPQHF
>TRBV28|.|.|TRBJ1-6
TGTGCCAGCAGTCTTCTCTATAATTCACCCCTCCACTTT
CASSLLYNSPLHF
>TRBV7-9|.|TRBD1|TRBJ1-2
TGTGCCAGCAGCACACGACAGGGGATGTATGGCTACACCTTC
CASSTRQGMYGYTF
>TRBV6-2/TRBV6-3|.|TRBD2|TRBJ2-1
TGTGCCAGCAGTTACTCGAGAGTAGCGGGAAACAATGAGCAGTTCTTC
CASSYSRVAGNNEQFF
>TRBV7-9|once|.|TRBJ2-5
TGTGCCATTTTGGTTTCCCCGCGGGGCGAACAAGAGACCCAGTACTTC
CAILVSPRGEQETQYF
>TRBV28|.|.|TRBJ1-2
TGTGCCAGCAGTCCCTCAGGGGAAGGCTACACCTTC
CASSPSGEGYTF
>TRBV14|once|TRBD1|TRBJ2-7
TGTGCCAGCAGCCAAGACGAGGGGGCCAGATCCTACGAGCAGTACTTC
CASSQDEGARSYEQYF
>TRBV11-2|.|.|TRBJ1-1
TGTGCCAGCAGCTCCAAACAGGGTATGAACACTGAAGCTTTCTTT
CASSSKQGMNTEAFF
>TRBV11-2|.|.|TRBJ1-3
TGTGCCAGCAGCCGGGGGGAGGTGTCGGGCTCTGGAAACACCATATATTTT
CASSRGEVSGSGNTIYF
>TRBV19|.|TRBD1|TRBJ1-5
TGTGCCAGTAGTGTCGGACAGGTCTCTAGCAATCAGCCCCAGCATTTT
CASSVGQVSSNQPQHF
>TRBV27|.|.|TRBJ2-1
TGTGCCAGCAGTCCGGAGGCCTGGAGCTCCTACAATGAGCAGTTCTTC
CASSPEAWSSYNEQFF
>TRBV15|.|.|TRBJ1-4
TGTGCCACCAGCAGAGATGTGGAGGGGTCGCACCTGTTTTTT
CATSRDVEGSHLFF
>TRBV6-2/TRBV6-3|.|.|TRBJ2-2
TGTGCCAGCAGTAGGCCTGGAAGCGTCCCCCGGGAGCTGTTTTTT
CASSRPGSVPRELFF
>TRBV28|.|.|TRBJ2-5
TGTGCCAGCAGTCCTCGGGACAACCTCCGTTTAGCGGAGACCCAGTACTTC
CASSPRDNLRLAETQYF